This paragraph covers one T cell receptor (beta chain) sequence. Template switching added a universal primer site, and cDNA bore unique molecular identifiers. TCRdb ran MiXCR on the 5' RACE reads and lists one entry per CDR3 protein. The table includes a few hundred thousand distinct CDR3 sequences, about 12% detected once. The entry originates in a study of identical twins. Looked up from germline, CDR1 is LGHDT and CDR2 is YNNKEL (reference sequence). The CDR3 totals 17 residues. V dropped 11 bases and J dropped 5 bases, with 28 bases sitting between them. These sequences were also reported in another study, on yellow fever vaccine responses in identical twins. This second study says: Reports say the vaccine T cell response in twins looked partly convergent and partly personalized.

The chain recombines TRBV3-1 with TRBJ2-1; no reliable D call. The TCR originated in a young woman in good health. Sequences were obtained from CD8+ T cells sorted from blood. Here the CDR3 reads CASTKDYWLESDNEQFF. The CDR3 DNA follows: TGTGCCTCCACCAAAGATTATTGGCTAGAGTCAGACAATGAGCAGTTCTTC.